Below are 20 T cell receptor beta chains sequenced from a single sample in a study of T-cell memory formation after mild COVID-19. TCRdb processed the 5' RACE reads anew with MiXCR; each CDR3 protein has one entry. The repertoire consists of more than 350,000 distinct CDR3 sequences, with about 17% occurring once and the leading ten covering about a fifth. Sequencing was done on a sample of PBMCs or a T cell subset sorted from them (not recorded which). These receptors were taken from a man younger than 35 who had mild COVID-19 (a few samples of this study predate the infection). Cell type and time point are not known.

Regarding this clonotype: Lacking the conserved final phenylalanine or tryptophan, this CDR3 likely reflects a read error. The limits of the CDR3 on the DNA are not certain, so only TCRdb's listed CDR3 is given. CDR3 region: CASSVVSPAGARGG. This rearrangement joins TRBV9 to TRBJ2-5; the D call of TRBD1 is as the table states it, not checked on the DNA. Per the germline V gene, CDR1 is SGDLS and CDR2 is YYNGEE. The CDR3 has 14 residues if both end residues are counted.

The chain links TRBV4-2 to TRBJ2-6; no clear D gene. The CDR3 loop spans 16 amino acids. V was pared by 0 bases and J by 2 bases, with 8 bases between. Germline-derived CDR1 and CDR2 are LGHNA and YNFKEQ. In nucleotides, the CDR3 is TGTGCCAGCAGCCAAGATGCTGCGGCTGGGGCCAACGTCCTGACTTTC. Its translation: CASSQDAAAGANVLTF.

This clonotype was counted a few times. The J gene is TRBJ1-2, the V gene TRBV4-3; 7 nucleotides align to TRBD1. In germline, CDR1 is LGHNA, CDR2 YSLEER. J was trimmed by 4 bases and V by 0 bases; bases with no gene match: 5. There are 15 residues in the CDR3. The CDR3 nucleotides are TGCGCCAGCAGCCAAGATTCGGGACAGCTCTATGGCTACACCTTC. Protein: CASSQDSGQLYGYTF.

This sequence joins TRBV15 and TRBJ2-7, with no clear D. V was trimmed by 0 bases and J by 1 base, leaving 7 bases between them. The length of the CDR3 is 14 residues. Per the germline V gene, CDR1 is LNHNV and CDR2 is YYDKDF (reference sequence). For the CDR3, the DNA is TGTGCCACCAGCAGAGATCTCACGTCCTACGAGCAGTACGTC. Its translation is CATSRDLTSYEQYV.

This rearrangement joins TRBV3-1 to TRBJ2-5; D call uncertain. With 3 bases removed from V and 1 base from J, the gap between germline ends came to 3 bases. Germline-derived CDR1 and CDR2 are LGHDT and YNNKEL (reference sequence). The CDR3 has 12 amino acids. Here the CDR3 DNA reads TGTGCCAGCAGCCAGGCCCAAGAGACCCAGTACTTC. Translated, it gives CASSQAQETQYF.

This clonotype was seen a handful of times. The CDR3: CASSQITREKLFF. In DNA form, the CDR3 reads TGCGCCAGCAGCCAAATAACCAGAGAAAAACTGTTTTTT. The chain uses TRBV5-1 and TRBJ1-4; D not certain. With 4 bases removed from V and 8 bases from J, the gap between germline ends came to 12 bases. The germline V gene encodes CDR1 SGHRS and CDR2 YFSETQ. CDR3 length equals 13 residues. Based on the CDR3 plus reference TRBV5-1 and TRBJ1-4, the full variable domain is KAGVTQTPRYLIKTRGQQVTLSCSPISGHRSVSWYQQTPGQGLQFLFEYFSETQRNKGNFPGRFSGRQFSNSRSEMNVSTLELGDSALYLCASSQITREKLFFGSGTQLSVL.

The gene calls are TRBV20-1 and TRBJ2-6, with D perhaps matching TRBD1 (5 bases). The germline V gene encodes CDR1 DFQATT and CDR2 SNEGSKA (reference sequence). The CDR3 sequence is 12 residues long. V dropped 6 bases and J dropped 11 bases, with 14 bases sitting between them. This CDR3 reads CSAQDPRDVLTF. CDR3 in DNA: TGCAGTGCCCAGGACCCCAGGGACGTCCTGACTTTC.

This chain connects TRBV12-3 or TRBV12-4 to TRBJ1-2; D unresolved. The V and J ends lost 6 bases and 8 bases respectively, with 16 bases between them. There are 13 residues in the CDR3. CDR3 region: CASSPGGAQGYTF. Here the CDR3 DNA reads TGTGCCAGCAGCCCCGGCGGAGCCCAAGGCTACACCTTC.

This clonotype has a count of ten or more. The chain is built from TRBV7-9 and TRBJ2-1; either TRBD1 or TRBD2 may supply D (5 bases each). This CDR3 comprises 13 residues. V gave up 8 bases and J gave up 2 bases, with 10 bases separating them. Looked up from germline, CDR1 is SEHNR and CDR2 is FQNEAQ (reference sequence). This chain's CDR3 is CASLGRPYNEQFF. CDR3 in DNA: TGTGCCAGCCTGGGACGGCCCTACAATGAGCAGTTCTTC.

There are a few counts of this clonotype. The V gene is TRBV20-1, the J gene TRBJ2-2; D gene unclear. CDR1 is DFQATT and CDR2 is SNEGSKA in the germline V gene (reference sequence). There are 13 residues in the CDR3. Trimming pared 5 bases from V and 7 bases from J, leaving 14 bases between. The CDR3: CSAPDPYGGELFF. The CDR3 nucleotides are TGCAGTGCTCCCGACCCCTACGGCGGGGAGCTGTTTTTT.

This clonotype was detected only a few times. V gene TRBV2 combines with J gene TRBJ2-2; 9 positions match TRBD1. Germline trimming cut 10 bases from V and 4 bases from J; bases unmatched to any gene: 1. Germline V lookup: CDR1 SNHLY, CDR2 FYNNEI. The CDR3 consists of 12 residues. The CDR3 DNA reads as TGTGCCAAGGACAGGGGCACCGGGGAGCTGTTTTTT. As protein: CAKDRGTGELFF.

V usage is TRBV5-5 and J usage is TRBJ2-7, with 8 nucleotides matching TRBD2. V was clipped by 5 bases and J by 2 bases; unmatched bases: 9. This CDR3 region has 15 residues. Per germline, CDR1 SGHKS and CDR2 YYEKEE (reference sequence). The CDR3 nucleotides read TGTGCCAGCAGTTATAGCGGGACCGCCCCCTACGAGCAGTACGTC. It is translated as CASSYSGTAPYEQYV.

This chain connects TRBV7-6 to TRBJ1-5; D is unclear. This CDR3 contains 15 residues. V dropped 6 bases and J dropped 6 bases, with 18 bases sitting between them. Germline-derived CDR1 and CDR2 are SGHVS and FNYEAQ. The CDR3 nucleotides read TGTGCCAGCAGTTCGGACCGTAGCTTTGCTCAGCCCCAGCATTTT. Translated, it gives CASSSDRSFAQPQHF.

This clonotype was recorded a few times. The chain uses TRBV20-1 and TRBJ2-5; TRBD2 aligns across 8 bases. J was trimmed by 1 base and V by 1 base; bases with no gene match: 5. Germline V lookup: CDR1 DFQATT, CDR2 SNEGSKA (reference sequence). This CDR3 is built from 15 residues. The CDR3 loop reads CSARVPGGIQETQYF. DNA of the CDR3: TGCAGTGCTAGAGTCCCGGGGGGGATCCAAGAGACCCAGTACTTC.

The CDR3 DNA reads as TGCGCCAGCAGCCTCGAGAGGGTGAATGGCTACACCTTC. It codes for CASSLERVNGYTF. This chain uses TRBV5-1 with TRBJ1-2; unclear D gene. CDR3 length: 13 amino acids. V lost 4 bases, J lost 6 bases, and 13 bases lay in between. CDR1 and CDR2 (germline): SGHRS, YFSETQ. The variable domain in full, completed from reference TRBV5-1 and TRBJ1-2, reads KAGVTQTPRYLIKTRGQQVTLSCSPISGHRSVSWYQQTPGQGLQFLFEYFSETQRNKGNFPGRFSGRQFSNSRSEMNVSTLELGDSALYLCASSLERVNGYTFGSGTRLTVV.

This clonotype was seen a few times. The chain combines TRBV15 with TRBJ2-4; the match to TRBD2 covers 8 bases. V lost 0 bases to trimming and J lost 7 bases; unmatched junction nucleotides: 2. Germline loops: CDR1 LNHNV, CDR2 YYDKDF (reference sequence). CDR3 length equals 14 residues. CDR3 in DNA: TGTGCCACCAGCAGAGAGGTAGCGGGGAACATTCAGTACTTC. This gives the protein CATSREVAGNIQYF.

This chain uses TRBV28 with TRBJ2-4; D may match TRBD1 or TRBD2 (6 bases each). The CDR3 covers 17 residues. Germline assignment: CDR1 MDHEN and CDR2 SYDVKM. V was cut by 3 bases and J by 0 bases, with 15 bases left in between. The CDR3 spells CASSLRGVPLAKNIQYF. The CDR3 bases are TGTGCCAGCAGTTTGAGGGGGGTACCTTTAGCCAAAAACATTCAGTACTTC. The full variable domain, completed using reference TRBV28 and TRBJ2-4, is DVKVTQSSRYLVKRTGEKVFLECVQDMDHENMFWYRQDPGLGLRLIYFSYDVKMKEKGDIPEGYSVSREKKERFSLILESASTNQTSMYLCASSLRGVPLAKNIQYFGAGTRLSVL.

This clonotype occurred many times. DNA of the CDR3: TGCGCCAGCAGCGGGACAGGGGGGACCTACAATGAGCAGTTCTTC. Protein: CASSGTGGTYNEQFF. The rearrangement joins TRBV5-1 to TRBJ2-1; 11 nucleotides agree with TRBD1. V shed 4 bases and J 2 bases; nucleotides not matched to a gene: 2. Germline loops: CDR1 SGHRS, CDR2 YFSETQ. The CDR3 covers 15 residues.

This clonotype occurred many times. This chain uses TRBV11-2 with TRBJ1-6, with TRBD1 matching 7 bases. The germline CDR1 and CDR2 sequences are SGHAT and FQNNGV. This CDR3 has 15 residues. V lost 5 bases, J lost 10 bases, and 11 bases stayed unmatched. CDR3 nucleotide sequence: TGTGCCAGCAGCCCATCAAGACAGGGCTTATCACCCCTCCACTTT. Translated, it gives CASSPSRQGLSPLHF.

This clonotype has a handful of counts. The rearrangement joins TRBV7-9 to TRBJ1-5; D is perhaps TRBD1 (5 bases). The CDR3 loop spans 14 amino acids. CDR1 and CDR2 (germline): SEHNR, FQNEAQ (reference sequence). V lost 0 bases, J lost 5 bases, and 8 bases lay in between. This CDR3 reads CASSLAGGDQPQHF. In DNA form, the CDR3 reads TGTGCCAGCAGCTTAGCGGGAGGGGATCAGCCCCAGCATTTT.